This T cell receptor beta chain is drawn from a study of T cells expressing NK-cell markers. Overall study: Sorted CD3+CD56-NKG2C+, CD3+CD56+NKG2C- and CD3+CD56+NKG2C+ T cells were the source of the TCR beta repertoires. Study-level results: Six or seven donors carried dominant NKG2C+ clonotypes that made up roughly 1.0-7.5% of their CD8+ T cells.

To note about this clonotype: What it binds is unknown.

TCRdb reworked the 5' RACE reads into one entry per CDR3 protein, no DNA. This sample's table has 150,000 to 160,000 distinct CDR3 sequences. CDR3 length equals 17 residues. Germline V gene data show CDR1 as SQVTM and CDR2 as ANQGSEA. Sequencing was performed on blood T cells: a sorted CD56 or NKG2C T cell subset, CD4+ or CD8+ T cells, or bulk PBMC T cells (not recorded which). V usage is TRBV29-1 and J usage is TRBJ2-4; checking the TCRdb D call of TRBD2 is not possible without DNA. The receptor was isolated from a woman aged 45-59 years in good health. The CDR3 reads CSVEERREGPAKNIQYF.